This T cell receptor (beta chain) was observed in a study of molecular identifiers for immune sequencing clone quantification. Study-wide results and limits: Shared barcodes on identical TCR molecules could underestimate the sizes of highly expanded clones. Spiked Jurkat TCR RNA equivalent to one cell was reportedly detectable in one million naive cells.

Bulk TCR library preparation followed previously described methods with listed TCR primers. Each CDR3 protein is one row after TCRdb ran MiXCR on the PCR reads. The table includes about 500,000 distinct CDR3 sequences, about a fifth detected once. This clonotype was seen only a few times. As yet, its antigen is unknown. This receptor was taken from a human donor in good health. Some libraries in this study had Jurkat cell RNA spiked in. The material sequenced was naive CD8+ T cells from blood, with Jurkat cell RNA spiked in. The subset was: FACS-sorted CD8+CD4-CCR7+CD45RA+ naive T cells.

CDR3 coding DNA: TGTGCCAGCAGCCCGCCTGGGACATACAGCACAGATACGCAGTATTTT. Residues: CASSPPGTYSTDTQYF. This chain uses TRBV7-9 with TRBJ2-3, with a weak D call TRBD1 (6 bases). This CDR3 region has 16 residues. V lost 5 bases and J lost 0, with 15 bases in between. Looked up from germline, CDR1 is SEHNR and CDR2 is FQNEAQ (reference sequence).